A selection of T cell receptor beta chains follows, all from one sample in a study of post-analysis software for immune sequencing data. Each CDR3 protein is one row after TCRdb ran MiXCR on the PCR reads. The sample includes 350,000 to 500,000 distinct CDR3 sequences, 39% of them seen just once. The sample was blood. These receptors were collected from a girl aged 2 to 10 with multiple sclerosis. Both conserved end residues are part of each CDR3. The D gene is left open where the match is weak. The size of a clone is reported for some rows only, either as once, few or many, or as a class for expanded clones.

clone_size,d_call,j_call,v_call,cdr3_nt,cdr3_aa
NA,NA,TRBJ2-5,TRBV7-3,TGTGCCAGCAGCCCAGTAGAAGGGGATTTGCAAGAGACCCAGTACTTC,CASSPVEGDLQETQYF
NA,TRBD1,TRBJ1-2,TRBV20-1,TGCAGTGCTAGAAACGGGGGACAGGGGTTAGTTAACTATGGCTACACCTTC,CSARNGGQGLVNYGYTF
few,NA,TRBJ1-2,TRBV5-1,TGCGCCAGCAGCACGGGACGTAACTATGGCTACACCTTC,CASSTGRNYGYTF
few,NA,TRBJ2-7,TRBV5-1,TGCGCCAGCAGCTTGACAGAGAGCTCCTACAATGAGCAGTACTTC,CASSLTESSYNEQYF
NA,NA,TRBJ2-5,TRBV20-1,TGCAGTGCTAGTAGGTCCGGAGTGGGAGAGACCCAGTACTTC,CSASRSGVGETQYF
few,TRBD2,TRBJ2-1,TRBV20-1,TGCAGTCAGAGCGGGAGTTATAACGATGAGCAGTTCTTC,CSQSGSYNDEQFF
NA,NA,TRBJ2-7,TRBV29-1,TGCAGCGTCTCTCTGGCTGCGGTAAACAACGAGCAGTACTTC,CSVSLAAVNNEQYF
NA,TRBD1,TRBJ1-6,TRBV20-1,TGCAGTGCTAGCCAGGGGGCAAGGTCCCTCCACTTT,CSASQGARSLHF
few,TRBD2,TRBJ2-1,TRBV4-1,TGCGCCAGCAGCCACGGCGGGGGGACCGGCTTGAACAATGAGCAGTTCTTC,CASSHGGGTGLNNEQFF
NA,NA,TRBJ1-2,TRBV5-1,TGCGCCAGCAGCCCTGGTCGGGAGTATGGCTACACCTTC,CASSPGREYGYTF
NA,TRBD1,TRBJ2-5,TRBV5-1,TGCGCCAGCAGCTTGGTACCGGGACAGGGGACGAAGCACAATGAGCAGTACTTC,CASSLVPGQGTKHNEQYF
few,TRBD2,TRBJ2-1,TRBV10-3,TGTGCCATCAACCCAGGCGGGGGGGCCTCCTACAATGAGCAGTTCTTC,CAINPGGGASYNEQFF
once,NA,TRBJ2-5,TRBV14,TGTGCCAGCAGCGCGGCGGGATGGTACCAAGAGACCCAGTACTTC,CASSAAGWYQETQYF
NA,NA,TRBJ2-5,TRBV28,TGTGCCAGCAGTTTGGTGCAGGTGATACCAAAAGCCCAGTACTTC,CASSLVQVIPKAQYF
NA,TRBD2,TRBJ2-3,TRBV6-5,TGTGCCAGCAGCCACCCTAGCGGGGGTTGGACAGATACGCAGTATTTT,CASSHPSGGWTDTQYF
few,NA,TRBJ2-7,TRBV7-9,TGTGCCAGCAGCCCTGGTGGAGTCTACGAGCAGTACTTC,CASSPGGVYEQYF
NA,NA,TRBJ2-3,TRBV29-1,TGCAGCGTTGAAGATCTTCCTTTAGTGGATACGCAGTATTTT,CSVEDLPLVDTQYF
once,TRBD2,TRBJ2-7,TRBV4-2,TGTGCCAGCAGCCTACTAGCGGGGGATTCCTCCTACGAGCAGTACTTC,CASSLLAGDSSYEQYF
NA,NA,TRBJ2-7,TRBV4-3,TGCGCCAGCAGCCAAGGGTCGGGCGGGACCTACGAGCAGTACTTC,CASSQGSGGTYEQYF
NA,NA,TRBJ2-7,TRBV5-6,TGTGCCAGCAGCTTATCGGCCCTAAGGGAGCAGTACTTC,CASSLSALREQYF
NA,NA,TRBJ2-3,TRBV11-2,TGTGCCAGCAGCCTCGGACGCGCCCGTCGGGCAGATACGCAGTATTTT,CASSLGRARRADTQYF
NA,NA,TRBJ1-2,TRBV7-9,TGTGCCAGCAGCCGGGAGTTAACCCGCTATGGCTACACCTTC,CASSRELTRYGYTF
NA,TRBD2,TRBJ2-7,TRBV20-1,TGCAGTGCTAGAGAGACGGGAGGTCCCCTTTTCGAGCAGTACTTC,CSARETGGPLFEQYF
NA,TRBD2,TRBJ2-1,TRBV29-1,TGCAGCGCTGCGAGGACTAGCGGTTGGAATGAGCAGTTCTTC,CSAARTSGWNEQFF
few,TRBD2,TRBJ2-7,TRBV27,TGTGCCAGCAGTTCCCAGCGGGAGGCCTCCTACGAGCAGTACTTC,CASSSQREASYEQYF
NA,NA,TRBJ1-4,TRBV7-8,TGTGCCAGCAGCTTGGAAACAACTAATGAAAAACTGTTTTTT,CASSLETTNEKLFF
few,NA,TRBJ2-5,TRBV12-3/TRBV12-4,TGTGCCAGCAGTTTCCGCAACGACCTAACGGAGACCCAGTACTTC,CASSFRNDLTETQYF
NA,TRBD1,TRBJ1-1,TRBV14,TGTGCCAGCACCCCGACAGGGCGGAACACTGAAGCTTTCTTT,CASTPTGRNTEAFF
few,TRBD2,TRBJ2-1,TRBV5-1,TGCGCCAGCAGCTTGGTCGGGGGGGACCCCAAAGGGGAGCAGTTCTTC,CASSLVGGDPKGEQFF
NA,NA,TRBJ2-7,TRBV28,TGTGCCGGCAGTTTAGCTGAAGGGGAGCAGTACTTC,CAGSLAEGEQYF
NA,TRBD1,TRBJ2-5,TRBV6-5,TGTGCCAGCAGTTACGGACAGGCAAAGACCCAAGAGACCCAGTACTTC,CASSYGQAKTQETQYF
few,NA,TRBJ1-2,TRBV7-2,TGTGCCAGCAGCTTAGCAGCCACAGGGATAGTCTATGGCTACACCTTC,CASSLAATGIVYGYTF
NA,TRBD2,TRBJ2-7,TRBV5-1,TGTGCCAGCAGCTTCCTAGCGGGAGGGTCCTACGAGCAGTACTTC,CASSFLAGGSYEQYF
NA,TRBD1,TRBJ1-5,TRBV6-6,TGTGCCAGCAGTCTCAAAAACAGGGGGCGGAATCAGCCCCAGCATTTT,CASSLKNRGRNQPQHF
NA,NA,TRBJ2-4,TRBV7-2,TGTGCCAGCAGCCAGACAACAGGGAAAAACATTCAGTACTTC,CASSQTTGKNIQYF
NA,NA,TRBJ1-6,TRBV4-1,TGCGCCAGCAGCCAACTATCTAATTCACCCCTCCACTTT,CASSQLSNSPLHF
few,NA,TRBJ1-2,TRBV6-6,TGTGCCAGCTTCTACGGGGGCTACACCTTC,CASFYGGYTF
few,NA,TRBJ2-1,TRBV28,TGTGCCAGCAGTTTTAAAGTAGGACCGGGCGGGCTCTACAATGAGCAGTTCTTC,CASSFKVGPGGLYNEQFF
many,NA,TRBJ2-6,TRBV5-1,TGTGCCAGCAGTTTTGGTTCTGGGGCCAACGTCCTGACTTTC,CASSFGSGANVLTF
NA,NA,TRBJ1-1,TRBV7-3,TGTGCCAGCAGTAGAGGGTGGAACACTGAAGCTTTCTTT,CASSRGWNTEAFF
few,TRBD1,TRBJ1-2,TRBV12-5,TGTGCTAGTGGTTTGCCCAAACCCGGGACAGGGCTTGGCTACACCTTC,CASGLPKPGTGLGYTF
NA,NA,TRBJ2-1,TRBV15,TGTGCCGCCAGCGCCCGACTGGCGGGGACGGGATCAGGTGAGCAGTTCTTC,CAASARLAGTGSGEQFF